A single sample is the source of the 13 T cell receptor beta chains below, sequenced in a study of T-cell memory formation after mild COVID-19. TCRdb redid the calling of the 5' RACE reads with MiXCR, one entry per CDR3 protein. This sample has around 150,000 distinct CDR3 sequences, with 30% to 35% found just once. Source material: PBMCs or a T cell subset sorted from them (not recorded which). The receptor source for this set is an adult woman who had mild COVID-19 (a few samples of this study predate the infection). Cell type and time point are not known.

This clonotype appeared a few times. The V call is TRBV20-1, the J call TRBJ2-1; 8 bases are shared with TRBD2. J gave up 9 bases and V 0 bases, and 16 bases lay outside the gene matches. CDR3 length equals 17 residues. Germline V gives CDR1 DFQATT, CDR2 SNEGSKA (reference sequence). The CDR3, as DNA: TGCAGTGCTAGAGATCTCAGGCGGGGGGCTCTCACTCCTGAGCAGTTCTTC. As protein: CSARDLRRGALTPEQFF.

The table lists this clonotype with a few counts. The chain is built from TRBV10-3 and TRBJ2-7, with D maybe TRBD2 (5 bases). This CDR3 region has 14 residues. Trimming took off 5 bases at V and 1 base at J, with 12 bases between the two ends. In germline, CDR1 is ENHRY, CDR2 SYGVKD. CDR3 in amino acids: CAISPTSPSYEQYF. Here the CDR3 DNA reads TGTGCCATCAGTCCCACTAGTCCTTCCTACGAGCAGTACTTC.

The chain is built from TRBV5-6 and TRBJ1-4; TRBD1 might be the D (5 bases). V was trimmed by 4 bases and J by 5 bases, leaving 15 bases between them. Germline V gene lookup returns CDR1 SGHDT and CDR2 YYEEEE. CDR3 length: 15 residues. The CDR3 sequence is CASSLPGGGNEKLFF. The CDR3, as DNA: TGTGCCAGCAGCCTACCCGGGGGAGGGAATGAAAAACTGTTTTTT. The whole variable domain, filled in from reference TRBV5-6 and TRBJ1-4, reads DAGVTQSPTHLIKTRGQQVTLRCSPKSGHDTVSWYQQALGQGPQFIFQYYEEEERQRGNFPDRFSGHQFPNYSSELNVNALLLGDSALYLCASSLPGGGNEKLFFGSGTQLSVL.

There are a few counts of this clonotype. The chain recombines TRBV20-1 with TRBJ2-3; TRBD2 agrees at 9 bases. V lost 0 bases to trimming and J lost 5 bases; unmatched junction nucleotides: 12. The CDR3 totals 17 residues. The germline gives CDR1 DFQATT, CDR2 SNEGSKA (reference sequence). The CDR3 here is CSARDAGTSPKGDTQYF. CDR3 DNA sequence: TGCAGTGCTAGAGACGCCGGGACTAGCCCCAAGGGAGATACGCAGTATTTT.

This clonotype was seen only a few times. The chain joins TRBV4-3 to TRBJ2-1, with 14 bases identical to TRBD2. Germline lookup yields CDR1 LGHNA and CDR2 YSLEER. The length of the CDR3 is 19 residues. The ends lost 4 bases at V and 6 bases at J; junction bases unmatched: 14. The CDR3 sequence is CASSRGLAGGTNSFNEQFF. In DNA, the CDR3 is TGCGCCAGCAGCCGAGGACTAGCGGGAGGAACCAATTCTTTCAATGAGCAGTTCTTC.

The chain has TRBV20-1 and TRBJ2-7; 12 bases line up with TRBD2. CDR3 length equals 16 residues. Germline V CDR1 and CDR2: DFQATT, SNEGSKA (reference sequence). Trimming at V came to 0 bases and at J to 2 bases, leaving 5 bases not matched to a gene. CDR3 nucleotides: TGCAGTGCTAGAGATCTAGCGGGAGGGTTACCCTACGAGCAGTACTTC. Translation gives CSARDLAGGLPYEQYF.

This chain uses TRBV20-1 with TRBJ2-7; D is perhaps TRBD2 (7 bases). The CDR3 spans 14 residues. Trimming cost V 2 bases and J 3 bases, with 14 bases left between them. Germline V CDR1 and CDR2: DFQATT, SNEGSKA (reference sequence). Written as DNA, the CDR3 is TGCAGTGCTAGAAAAGGGGGGGACGTCTACGAGCAGTACTTC. Its protein is CSARKGGDVYEQYF.

The rearrangement links TRBV4-1 to TRBJ2-7; D tentatively fits TRBD1 or TRBD2 (6 bases each). Per the germline V gene, CDR1 is MGHRA and CDR2 is YSYEKL. This CDR3 is 15 amino acids long. V was pared by 4 bases and J by 1 base, with 14 bases between. The CDR3 protein is CASSPGGGRSYEQYF. For the CDR3, the DNA is TGCGCCAGCAGCCCCGGAGGGGGACGGTCCTACGAGCAGTACTTC.

The chain links TRBV18 to TRBJ2-1; D possibly corresponds to TRBD2 (5 bases). CDR1 KGHSH and CDR2 LQKENI come from the germline V gene. CDR3 size: 14 residues. V was pared by 6 bases and J by 5 bases, with 14 bases between. Here the CDR3 DNA reads TGTGCCAGCTCGACGAGCGGCGCTGACAATGAGCAGTTCTTC. Translation: CASSTSGADNEQFF.

The chain carries TRBV29-1 and TRBJ2-7; 9 positions match TRBD1. The CDR3 has 15 residues. Germline V gene sequence: CDR1 SQVTM, CDR2 ANQGSEA. Losses at the gene ends were 1 base for V and 5 bases for J; bases not matched to a gene: 9. As DNA, the CDR3 is TGCAGCGTTGAAGTGGGGGACAGGGAAAGTCACGAGCAGTACTTC. Protein sequence: CSVEVGDRESHEQYF.

The chain carries TRBV7-8 and TRBJ1-1, with 8 positions matching TRBD1. V was pared by 2 bases and J by 1 base, with 6 bases of the junction left unmatched. The CDR3 length is 16 residues. CDR1 is SGHVS, CDR2 FQNEAQ, per germline. The CDR3 protein is CASSLRDRNPNTEAFF. In DNA form, the CDR3 reads TGTGCCAGCAGCTTAAGGGACAGGAATCCGAACACTGAAGCTTTCTTT.

The chain is built from TRBV4-3 and TRBJ1-2, with D maybe TRBD1 (5 bases). V shed 0 bases and J shed 4 bases, with 12 bases lying between them. The CDR3 consists of 15 residues. Germline CDR1 is LGHNA and CDR2 is YSLEER. As DNA, the CDR3 is TGCGCCAGCAGCCAAGATATGGGGGATCTCTATGGCTACACCTTC. It translates to CASSQDMGDLYGYTF.

This clonotype occurred a few times. The chain carries TRBV20-1 and TRBJ1-5; D unresolved. Germline V gene sequence: CDR1 DFQATT, CDR2 SNEGSKA (reference sequence). This CDR3 spans 12 amino acids. With 1 base removed from V and 1 base from J, the gap between germline ends came to 2 bases. The CDR3 sequence: CSARVSNQPQHF. In nucleotides, the CDR3 is TGCAGTGCTAGAGTAAGCAATCAGCCCCAGCATTTT.